This record concerns one TCR beta chain sequence. The sample belongs to a study of blood T cell repertoires in COVID-19. Study-wide context: There were acute and convalescent COVID-19 samples, and they came from the United States, Italy and Spain.

Looked up from germline, CDR1 is SGHTA and CDR2 is FQGNSA. The V and J ends lost 5 bases and 3 bases, in that order; junction bases with no gene match: 10. There are 15 residues in the CDR3. A Seattle source enrolled patients during active infection and followed them longitudinally. Using immunoSEQ multiplex PCR, the repertoire was profiled, and TCRdb retains in-frame clones only, with some absent. In the table there are about 210,000 clones, about 82% of which are singletons. The sample taken for sequencing was peripheral blood. The rearrangement joins TRBV7-2 to TRBJ2-7; 7 bases agree with TRBD1. The sequence was collected from a man in his fifties or sixties with COVID-19, enrolled during active disease. CDR3 coding DNA: TGTGCCAGCAGCCAGAACAGGGGACGATACTACGAGCAGTACTTC. Translating it yields CASSQNRGRYYEQYF.